One sample yielded the 27 T cell receptor beta chains listed below, sequenced in a study of CD8 T cells in Susac syndrome. A quantity of about 0.5 to 1 ug RNA underwent reverse transcription using random hexamers. TCRdb redid the calling of the immunoSEQ multiplex PCR reads with MiXCR, one entry per CDR3 protein. The sample shows around 200,000 distinct CDR3 sequences, more than 85% of them seen only once. Sequencing used CD8+ T cells from PBMCs. The receptors were gathered from a human donor with multiple sclerosis.

The chain carries TRBV20-1 and TRBJ1-6, with D maybe TRBD1 (6 bases). V was trimmed by 5 bases and J by 12 bases, leaving 17 bases between them. The germline V gene has CDR1 DFQATT and CDR2 SNEGSKA (reference sequence). This CDR3 contains 13 residues. The CDR3 sequence is CSAEGDGQIPLHF. CDR3 DNA sequence: TGCAGTGCTGAGGGGGACGGTCAGATACCCCTCCACTTT.

The CDR3: CATSNARGTEAFF. The CDR3 nucleotides read TGTGCCACCAGTAACGCCCGGGGAACTGAAGCTTTCTTT. The genes are TRBV15 and TRBJ1-1; D uncertain. The V and J ends lost 6 bases and 5 bases respectively, with 13 bases between them. CDR1 is LNHNV, CDR2 YYDKDF, per germline (reference sequence). The CDR3 consists of 13 residues.

This chain's CDR3 is CASRGEPDGYTF. CDR3 nucleotides: TGTGCCAGTCGTGGGGAACCGGACGGCTACACCTTC. The rearrangement uses TRBV19 and TRBJ1-2; D is ambiguous. This CDR3 spans 12 amino acids. The germline CDR1 and CDR2 sequences are LNHDA and SQIVND (reference sequence). Trimming took 8 bases from V and 8 from J, leaving 15 bases between them. Based on the CDR3 plus reference TRBV19 and TRBJ1-2, the full variable domain is DGGITQSPKYLFRKEGQNVTLSCEQNLNHDAMYWYRQDPGQGLRLIYYSQIVNDFQKGDIAEGYSVSREKKESFPLTVTSAQKNPTAFYLCASRGEPDGYTFGSGTRLTVV.

The chain has TRBV4-1 and TRBJ2-3; D may be TRBD2 (6 bases). CDR3 length equals 20 residues. The germline CDR1 and CDR2 sequences are MGHRA and YSYEKL. V lost 0 bases, J lost 0 bases, and 22 bases lay in between. CDR3 nucleotides: TGCGCCAGCAGCCAAGAGGTTGGGGTGTACGGGGGTCCTAGCACAGATACGCAGTATTTT. Translating it yields CASSQEVGVYGGPSTDTQYF.

The chain is built from TRBV28 and TRBJ2-5, with unresolved D. The CDR3 contains 12 residues. V lost 3 bases, J lost 5 bases, and 7 bases lay in between. The V gene's germline CDR1 is MDHEN and CDR2 SYDVKM. The CDR3 nucleotides are TGTGCCAGCAGTTTGTTAGGGGAGACCCAGTACTTC. This sequence encodes CASSLLGETQYF.

The chain links TRBV3-1 to TRBJ2-7; D could derive from TRBD1 or TRBD2 (5 bases each). The V end lost 1 base, the J end lost 0 bases, and 10 bases lay between the germline ends. CDR1 is LGHDT, CDR2 YNNKEL, per germline (reference sequence). The CDR3 spans 15 residues. The CDR3 DNA follows: TGTGCCAGCAGCCAAGGGGGCGGGCACTCCTACGAGCAGTACTTC. Protein product: CASSQGGGHSYEQYF.

The V call is TRBV7-2, the J call TRBJ2-3; no definite D call. Between the trimmed V and J ends, which lost 4 bases and 2 bases, there was a span of 13 bases. The CDR3 covers 15 residues. Germline values: CDR1 SGHTA, CDR2 FQGNSA. The CDR3 DNA reads as TGTGCCAGCAGCTATTTTCGGCAGGCCACAGATACGCAGTATTTT. This encodes CASSYFRQATDTQYF.

As DNA, the CDR3 is TGTGCCAGCAGCTTAGGCCCCAGGGATAGCAATCAGCCCCAGCATTTT. Its protein is CASSLGPRDSNQPQHF. The chain carries TRBV13 and TRBJ1-5, with a tentative D call TRBD1 (5 bases). V lost 0 bases and J 0 bases, leaving 9 bases between the germline ends. The CDR3 loop spans 16 amino acids. CDR1 and CDR2 from the germline V gene are PRHDT and FYEKMQ (reference sequence).

The chain combines TRBV27 with TRBJ1-2; 7 bases are shared with TRBD1. Germline V lookup: CDR1 MNHEY, CDR2 SMNVEV (reference sequence). The CDR3 totals 13 residues. Unmatched junction bases numbered 1, after V lost 3 bases and J lost 3 bases. The CDR3 sequence: CASSFGTDYGYTF. DNA of the CDR3: TGTGCCAGCAGTTTTGGGACAGACTATGGCTACACCTTC.

The J gene is TRBJ2-5, the V gene TRBV7-9; unclear D gene. The CDR3 consists of 12 residues. V was shortened by 4 bases and J by 5 bases, with 8 bases between the two germline ends. The germline CDR1 and CDR2 sequences are SEHNR and FQNEAQ (reference sequence). This chain's CDR3 is CASSYYAETQYF. The CDR3 nucleotides are TGTGCCAGCAGCTATTATGCGGAGACCCAGTACTTC. The full variable domain, in which reference TRBV7-9 and TRBJ2-5 provide the parts outside the CDR3, is DTGVSQNPRHKITKRGQNVTFRCDPISEHNRLYWYRQTLGQGPEFLTYFQNEAQLEKSRLLSDRFSAERPKGSFSTLEIQRTEQGDSAMYLCASSYYAETQYFGPGTRLLVL.

The V gene is TRBV20-1, the J gene TRBJ1-1, with no clear D. The CDR3 length is 14 residues. Germline CDR1 DFQATT, CDR2 SNEGSKA (reference sequence). V dropped 4 bases and J dropped 0 bases, with 12 bases sitting between them. The CDR3, as DNA: TGCAGTGCTACGATAATTGGGGTGAACACTGAAGCTTTCTTT. Translation: CSATIIGVNTEAFF.

The table lists this clonotype with a count of one. The V call is TRBV7-8, the J call TRBJ2-5; no clear D. CDR3 length: 14 amino acids. V dropped 3 bases and J dropped 1 base, with 9 bases sitting between them. The V gene's germline CDR1 is SGHVS and CDR2 FQNEAQ. This CDR3 is CASSLGDIQETQYF. DNA for the CDR3: TGTGCCAGCAGCTTGGGCGATATCCAAGAGACCCAGTACTTC.

This chain joins TRBV20-1 and TRBJ1-4; possibly TRBD1 for D (6 bases). CDR3 length: 16 residues. The V gene lost 0 bases and the J gene lost 0 bases, with 11 bases spanning the gap. From germline, CDR1 is DFQATT and CDR2 SNEGSKA (reference sequence). The CDR3 DNA is TGCAGTGCTAGAGATCCACAGGGCGCAACTAATGAAAAACTGTTTTTT. Translation gives CSARDPQGATNEKLFF.

CDR3 nucleotide sequence: TGTGCCAGCAGCCAAGGCTGGCAACAGGGGACGTTTGGCCAAGAGACCCAGTACTTC. Translation gives CASSQGWQQGTFGQETQYF. The V gene is TRBV3-1, the J gene TRBJ2-5; 7 nucleotides match TRBD1. Germline V gene lookup returns CDR1 LGHDT and CDR2 YNNKEL (reference sequence). Trimming removed 1 base from V and 1 base from J; junction bases left unmatched: 15. This CDR3 comprises 19 residues.

The chain combines TRBV28 with TRBJ2-2; tentatively, D is TRBD1 or TRBD2 (6 bases each). Trimming stripped 5 bases from V and 6 bases from J, with 16 bases between. The CDR3 spans 15 residues. Per germline, CDR1 MDHEN and CDR2 SYDVKM. CDR3 loop: CASSLTNRGPGELFF. The CDR3 DNA reads as TGTGCCAGCAGTCTCACGAATCGGGGGCCCGGGGAGCTGTTTTTT.

The chain joins TRBV13 to TRBJ1-1; D possibly corresponds to TRBD1 (5 bases). Germline V gene data show CDR1 as PRHDT and CDR2 as FYEKMQ (reference sequence). Trimming took off 3 bases at V and 4 bases at J, with 15 bases between the two ends. There are 15 residues in the CDR3. CDR3 protein: CASSLGGGGGTEAFF. In DNA form, the CDR3 reads TGTGCCAGCAGCTTGGGTGGCGGTGGGGGCACTGAAGCTTTCTTT.

This rearrangement joins TRBV6-1 to TRBJ1-2, with 8 bases matching TRBD1. The CDR3 contains 14 residues. With 1 base clipped from V and 3 bases from J, the junction kept 1 base outside the gene matches. The germline V gene has CDR1 MNHNS and CDR2 SASEGT. The CDR3 loop is CASSEVTGDYGYTF. CDR3 sequence (DNA): TGTGCCAGCAGTGAAGTGACAGGGGACTATGGCTACACCTTC.

The table lists this clonotype with a count of one. The chain couples TRBV27 to TRBJ2-7, with D perhaps given as TRBD1 or TRBD2 (6 bases each). The germline V gene encodes CDR1 MNHEY and CDR2 SMNVEV (reference sequence). The V end lost 0 bases, the J end lost 5 bases, and 14 bases lay between the germline ends. The CDR3 spans 15 residues. Here the CDR3 reads CASSLSEGGGDEQYF. The DNA of the CDR3 is TGTGCCAGCAGTTTATCGGAGGGGGGCGGCGACGAGCAGTACTTC.

This clonotype was observed a single time. This chain joins TRBV5-6 and TRBJ1-2; D gene ambiguous. The CDR3 length is 13 residues. Germline loops: CDR1 SGHDT, CDR2 YYEEEE. Trimming left V 1 base short and J 6 bases short, with 10 bases between. The CDR3 nucleotides are TGTGCCAGCAGCTTGATTCGACGACATGGCTACACCTTC. Its translation is CASSLIRRHGYTF.

J is TRBJ1-2 and V is TRBV9; D call uncertain. Per germline, CDR1 SGDLS and CDR2 YYNGEE. V dropped 1 base and J dropped 4 bases, with 8 bases sitting between them. CDR3 length equals 13 residues. The CDR3 loop is CASSVSPSYGYTF. The CDR3 bases are TGTGCCAGCAGCGTATCGCCCAGCTATGGCTACACCTTC.

The chain couples TRBV29-1 to TRBJ2-1; 12 positions match TRBD2. This CDR3 has 15 amino acids. Per the germline V gene, CDR1 is SQVTM and CDR2 is ANQGSEA. V shed 7 bases, J shed 10 bases, and the junction held 14 bases outside the gene matches. The CDR3 sequence: CSAAPASGGAEEQFF. CDR3 sequence (DNA): TGCAGCGCGGCCCCGGCTAGCGGGGGGGCCGAGGAGCAGTTCTTC.

The CDR3 nucleotides read TGTGCCAGCAGCTTGGTAGGCACTGAAGCTTTCTTT. Protein product: CASSLVGTEAFF. This chain joins TRBV5-6 and TRBJ1-1; D gene uncertain. The CDR3 is 12 amino acids. CDR1 is SGHDT and CDR2 is YYEEEE in the germline V gene. V gave up 0 bases and J gave up 4 bases, with 4 bases separating them.

The sample holds many counts of this clonotype. The chain carries TRBV5-6 and TRBJ1-5; D call uncertain. The germline CDR1 and CDR2 sequences are SGHDT and YYEEEE. The V and J ends lost 0 bases and 4 bases respectively, with 2 bases between them. The CDR3 is 12 amino acids. The chain's CDR3 is CASSLGNQPQHF. Written as DNA, the CDR3 is TGTGCCAGCAGCTTGGGAAATCAGCCCCAGCATTTT.

This chain connects TRBV20-1 to TRBJ1-2, with D possibly being TRBD1 (6 bases). This CDR3 is built from 14 residues. V lost 0 bases and J 3 bases, leaving 11 bases between the germline ends. Per the germline V gene, CDR1 is DFQATT and CDR2 is SNEGSKA (reference sequence). The CDR3 nucleotides read TGCAGTGCTAGAGACCACAGGGCAGACTATGGCTACACCTTC. It specifies CSARDHRADYGYTF.

The chain uses TRBV5-1 and TRBJ1-1; tentative D call: TRBD1 (6 bases). V lost 0 bases and J 4 bases, leaving 10 bases between the germline ends. The CDR3 is made up of 14 amino acids. Per germline, CDR1 SGHRS and CDR2 YFSETQ. The CDR3 DNA sequence: TGCGCCAGCAGCTTGGCGGGGGGCGGCACTGAAGCTTTCTTT. The encoded protein is CASSLAGGGTEAFF.

The chain uses TRBV13 and TRBJ1-1; weak D call: TRBD1 (5 bases). Germline V CDR1 and CDR2: PRHDT, FYEKMQ (reference sequence). The V end was cut by 5 bases, the J end by 3 bases, with 13 bases between. The CDR3 runs to 14 residues. The CDR3 sequence is CASSLPGGDTEAFF. The DNA for the CDR3 is TGTGCCAGCAGCCTCCCGGGGGGGGACACTGAAGCTTTCTTT.

CDR3 in amino acids: CASSEAMASGDRTGELFF. The CDR3 region has the DNA TGTGCCAGCAGTGAAGCGATGGCCAGCGGGGACCGCACCGGGGAGCTGTTTTTT. The rearrangement uses TRBV2 and TRBJ2-2; the match to TRBD2 covers 7 bases. Looked up from germline, CDR1 is SNHLY and CDR2 is FYNNEI. V shed 0 bases, J shed 4 bases, and the junction held 11 bases outside the gene matches. The CDR3 loop spans 18 amino acids. Using reference TRBV2 and TRBJ2-2 for the parts outside the CDR3, the full variable domain is EPEVTQTPSHQVTQMGQEVILRCVPISNHLYFYWYRQILGQKVEFLVSFYNNEISEKSEIFDDQFSVERPDGSNFTLKIRSTKLEDSAMYFCASSEAMASGDRTGELFFGEGSRLTVL.